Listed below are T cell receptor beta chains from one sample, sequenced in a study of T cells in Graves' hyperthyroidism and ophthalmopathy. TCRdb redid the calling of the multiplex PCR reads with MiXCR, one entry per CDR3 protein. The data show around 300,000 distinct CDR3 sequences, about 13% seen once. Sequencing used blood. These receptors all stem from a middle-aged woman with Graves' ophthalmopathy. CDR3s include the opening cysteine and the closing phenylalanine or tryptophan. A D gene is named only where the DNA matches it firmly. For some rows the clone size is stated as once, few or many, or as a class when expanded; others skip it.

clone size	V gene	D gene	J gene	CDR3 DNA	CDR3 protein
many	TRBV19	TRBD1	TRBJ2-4	TGTGCCAGTAGTATCCGAGGACAGGGAAGGGGAGGCAAAAACATTCAGTACTTC	CASSIRGQGRGGKNIQYF
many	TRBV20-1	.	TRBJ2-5	TGCAGTGCTAGCAGACTGGCGAAAGAGACCCAGTACTTC	CSASRLAKETQYF
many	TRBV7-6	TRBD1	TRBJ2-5	TGTGCCAGCAGCACGGGACAGGGGAAACAAGAGACCCAGTACTTC	CASSTGQGKQETQYF
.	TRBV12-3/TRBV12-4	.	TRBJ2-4	TGTGCCAGCAGTGCCTCCCCTCAGCCTGCCAAAAACATTCAGTACTTC	CASSASPQPAKNIQYF
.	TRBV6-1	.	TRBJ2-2	TGTGCCAGCATCGTTACAGGGAACACCGGGGAGCTGTTTTTT	CASIVTGNTGELFF
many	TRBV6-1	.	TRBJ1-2	TGTGCCAGCAGGGAAGACAGGACAACTAACTATGGCTACACCTTC	CASREDRTTNYGYTF
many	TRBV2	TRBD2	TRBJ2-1	TGTGCCAGCAGCCCAACTAGCGGGGTGATAAAAATCAATGAGCAGTTCTTC	CASSPTSGVIKINEQFF
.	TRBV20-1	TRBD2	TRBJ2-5	TGCAGTGCCCAACCGGGACTAGCGGGGCTCCAAGAGACCCAGTACTTC	CSAQPGLAGLQETQYF
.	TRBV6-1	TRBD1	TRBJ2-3	TGTGCCAGCAGTAAGGACAGGGGCCGCCCCCGCACAGATACGCAGTATTTT	CASSKDRGRPRTDTQYF
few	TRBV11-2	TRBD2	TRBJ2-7	TGTGCCAGCAGCTTAGATCCCTCGACTAGCGAAGTCTACGAGCAGTACTTC	CASSLDPSTSEVYEQYF
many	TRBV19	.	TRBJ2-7	TGTGCCAGTAGCTTCGGACGGGCCTACGAGCAGTACTTC	CASSFGRAYEQYF
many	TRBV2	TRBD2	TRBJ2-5	TGTGCCAGCAAAACCGGGACTAGCATAGGAGAGACCCAGTACTTC	CASKTGTSIGETQYF
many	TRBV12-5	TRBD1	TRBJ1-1	TGTGCTAGTGGTCTTCCAGGGGGCTCGCGGAACACTGAAGCTTTCTTT	CASGLPGGSRNTEAFF
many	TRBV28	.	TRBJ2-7	TGTGCCAGCAGTTTACTTAGGGACCTGTCCTACGAGCAGTACTTC	CASSLLRDLSYEQYF
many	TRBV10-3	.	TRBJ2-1	TGTGCCATCAGGTCTTCACACTCCTACAATGAGCAGTTCTTC	CAIRSSHSYNEQFF
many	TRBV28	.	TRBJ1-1	TGTGCCAGCAGTTTAAGACGTTCGATGAACACTGAAGCTTTCTTT	CASSLRRSMNTEAFF